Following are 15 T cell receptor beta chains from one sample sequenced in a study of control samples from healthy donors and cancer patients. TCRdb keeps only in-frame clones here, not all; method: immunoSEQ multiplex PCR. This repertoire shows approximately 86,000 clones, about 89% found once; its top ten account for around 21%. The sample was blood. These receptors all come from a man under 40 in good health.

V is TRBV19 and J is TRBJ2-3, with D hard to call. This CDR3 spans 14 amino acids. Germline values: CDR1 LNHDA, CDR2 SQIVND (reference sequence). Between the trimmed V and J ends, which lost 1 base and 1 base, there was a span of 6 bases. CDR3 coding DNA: TGTGCCAGTAGTATAGGGACCGGCACAGATACGCAGTATTTT. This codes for CASSIGTGTDTQYF. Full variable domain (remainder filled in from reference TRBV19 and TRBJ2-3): DGGITQSPKYLFRKEGQNVTLSCEQNLNHDAMYWYRQDPGQGLRLIYYSQIVNDFQKGDIAEGYSVSREKKESFPLTVTSAQKNPTAFYLCASSIGTGTDTQYFGPGTRLTVL.

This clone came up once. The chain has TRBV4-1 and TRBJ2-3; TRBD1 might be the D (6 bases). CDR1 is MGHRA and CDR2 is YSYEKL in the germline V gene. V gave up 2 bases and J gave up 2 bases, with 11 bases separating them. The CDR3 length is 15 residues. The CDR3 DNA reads TGCGCCAGCAGCCAAAGTGGGGGCGACACAGATACGCAGTATTTT. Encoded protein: CASSQSGGDTDTQYF.

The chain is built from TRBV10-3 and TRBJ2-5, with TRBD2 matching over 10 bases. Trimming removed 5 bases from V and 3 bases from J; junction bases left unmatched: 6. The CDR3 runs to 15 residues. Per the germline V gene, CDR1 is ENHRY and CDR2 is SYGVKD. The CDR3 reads CAISRGTSAEETQYF. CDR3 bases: TGTGCCATCAGTCGGGGGACTAGCGCTGAAGAGACCCAGTACTTC.

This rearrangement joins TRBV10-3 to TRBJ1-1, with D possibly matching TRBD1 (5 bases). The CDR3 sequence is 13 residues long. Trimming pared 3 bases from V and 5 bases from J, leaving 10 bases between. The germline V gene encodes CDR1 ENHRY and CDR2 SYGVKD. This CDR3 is CAISEQVGTEAFF. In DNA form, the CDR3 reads TGTGCCATCAGTGAACAGGTTGGGACTGAAGCTTTCTTT.

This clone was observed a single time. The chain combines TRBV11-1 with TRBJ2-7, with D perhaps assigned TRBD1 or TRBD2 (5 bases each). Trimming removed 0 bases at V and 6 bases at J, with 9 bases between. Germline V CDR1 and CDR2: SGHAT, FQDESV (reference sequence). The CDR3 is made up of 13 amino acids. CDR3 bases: TGTGCCAGCAGCTTAGCTAGGGACGGCGAGCAGTACTTC. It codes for CASSLARDGEQYF.

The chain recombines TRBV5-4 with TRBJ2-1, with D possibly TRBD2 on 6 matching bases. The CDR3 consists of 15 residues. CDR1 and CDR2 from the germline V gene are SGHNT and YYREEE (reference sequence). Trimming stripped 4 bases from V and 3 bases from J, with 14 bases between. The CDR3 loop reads CASSPRLGNYNEQFF. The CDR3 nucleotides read TGTGCCAGCAGCCCCAGACTAGGTAACTACAATGAGCAGTTCTTC.

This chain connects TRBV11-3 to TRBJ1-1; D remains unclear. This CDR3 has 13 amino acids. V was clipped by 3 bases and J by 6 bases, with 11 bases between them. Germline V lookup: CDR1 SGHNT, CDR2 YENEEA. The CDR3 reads CASSFSGFSEAFF. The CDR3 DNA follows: TGTGCCAGCAGCTTTTCAGGTTTTTCTGAAGCTTTCTTT.

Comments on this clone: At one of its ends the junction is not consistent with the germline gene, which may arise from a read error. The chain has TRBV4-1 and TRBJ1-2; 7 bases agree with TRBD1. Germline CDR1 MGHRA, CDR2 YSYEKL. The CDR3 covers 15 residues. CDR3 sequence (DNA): TGCGCCAGCAGTCAAGAAGGGACAGCAGTCTATGGCTACACCTTC. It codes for CASSQEGTAVYGYTF.

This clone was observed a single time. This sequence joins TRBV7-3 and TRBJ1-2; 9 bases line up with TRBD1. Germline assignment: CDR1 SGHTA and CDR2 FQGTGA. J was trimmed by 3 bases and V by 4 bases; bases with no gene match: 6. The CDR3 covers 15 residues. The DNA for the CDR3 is TGTGCCAGCAGCTCCGGGACAGGGCACTACTATGGCTACACCTTC. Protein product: CASSSGTGHYYGYTF.

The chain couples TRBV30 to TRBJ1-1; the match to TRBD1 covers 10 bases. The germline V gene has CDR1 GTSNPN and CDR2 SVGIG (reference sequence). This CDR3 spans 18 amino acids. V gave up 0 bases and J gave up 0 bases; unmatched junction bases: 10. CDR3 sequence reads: CAWSVLRDRGRMNTEAFF. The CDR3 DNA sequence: TGTGCCTGGAGTGTACTGAGGGACAGGGGCAGAATGAACACTGAAGCTTTCTTT.

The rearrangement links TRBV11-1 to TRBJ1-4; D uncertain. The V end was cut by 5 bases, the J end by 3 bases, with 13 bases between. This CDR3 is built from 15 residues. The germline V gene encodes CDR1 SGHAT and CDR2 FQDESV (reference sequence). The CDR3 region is CASSRGSSPNEKLFF. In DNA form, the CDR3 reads TGTGCCAGCAGCCGAGGGTCATCCCCTAATGAAAAACTGTTTTTT.

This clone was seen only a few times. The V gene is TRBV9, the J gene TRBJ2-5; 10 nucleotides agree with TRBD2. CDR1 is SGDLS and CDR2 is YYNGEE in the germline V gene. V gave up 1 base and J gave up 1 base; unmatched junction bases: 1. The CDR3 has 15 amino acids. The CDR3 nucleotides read TGTGCCAGCAGCGTACAGCGGGGGGGCCAAGAGACCCAGTACTTC. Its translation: CASSVQRGGQETQYF.

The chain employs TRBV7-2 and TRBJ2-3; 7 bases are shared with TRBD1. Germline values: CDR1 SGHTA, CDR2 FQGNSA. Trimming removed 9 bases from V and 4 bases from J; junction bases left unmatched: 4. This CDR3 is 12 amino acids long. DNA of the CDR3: TGTGCCAGTGGGACAGCCGCAGATACGCAGTATTTT. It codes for CASGTAADTQYF.

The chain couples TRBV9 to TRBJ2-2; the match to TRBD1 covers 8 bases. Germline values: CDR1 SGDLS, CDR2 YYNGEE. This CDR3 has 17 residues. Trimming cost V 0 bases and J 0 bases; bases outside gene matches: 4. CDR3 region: CASSVAMGQANTGELFF. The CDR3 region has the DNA TGTGCCAGCAGCGTAGCTATGGGACAGGCGAACACCGGGGAGCTGTTTTTT.

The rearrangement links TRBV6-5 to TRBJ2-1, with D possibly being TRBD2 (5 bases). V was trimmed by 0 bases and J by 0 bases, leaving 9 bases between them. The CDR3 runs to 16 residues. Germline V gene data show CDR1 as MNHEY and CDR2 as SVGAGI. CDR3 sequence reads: CASSYSRGSSYNEQFF. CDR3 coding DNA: TGTGCCAGCAGTTACTCGAGAGGGAGCTCCTACAATGAGCAGTTCTTC.